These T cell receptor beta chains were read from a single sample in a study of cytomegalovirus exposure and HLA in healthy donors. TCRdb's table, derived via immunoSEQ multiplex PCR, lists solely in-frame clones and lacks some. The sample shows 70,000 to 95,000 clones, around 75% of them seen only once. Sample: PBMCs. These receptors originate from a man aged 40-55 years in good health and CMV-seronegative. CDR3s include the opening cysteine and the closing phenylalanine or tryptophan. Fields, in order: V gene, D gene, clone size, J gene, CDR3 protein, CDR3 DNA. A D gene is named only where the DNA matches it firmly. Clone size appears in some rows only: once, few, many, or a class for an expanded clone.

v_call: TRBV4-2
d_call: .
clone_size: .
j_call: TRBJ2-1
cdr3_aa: CASSQVADEQFF
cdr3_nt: TGTGCCAGCAGCCAAGTTGCGGATGAGCAGTTCTTC

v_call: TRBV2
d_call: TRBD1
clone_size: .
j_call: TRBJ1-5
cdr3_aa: CASSVKGAGNQPQHF
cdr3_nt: TGTGCCAGCAGTGTGAAGGGGGCTGGCAATCAGCCCCAGCATTTT

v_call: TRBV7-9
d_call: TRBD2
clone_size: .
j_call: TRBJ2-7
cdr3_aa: CSLRASGSSHEQYF
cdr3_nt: TGTTCCTTACGGGCTAGCGGGAGTAGCCACGAGCAGTACTTC

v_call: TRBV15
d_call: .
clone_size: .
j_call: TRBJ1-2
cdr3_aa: CATSRESRAQYYGYTF
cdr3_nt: TGTGCCACCAGCAGAGAGTCGCGCGCGCAATACTATGGCTACACCTTC

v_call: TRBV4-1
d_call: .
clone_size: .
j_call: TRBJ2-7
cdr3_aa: CASSQDPNRAYEQYF
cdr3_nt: TGCGCCAGCAGCCAAGACCCCAACAGGGCCTACGAGCAGTACTTC

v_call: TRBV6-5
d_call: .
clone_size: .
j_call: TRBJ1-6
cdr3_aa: CASSKLAGKNSPLHF
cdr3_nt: TGTGCCAGCAGTAAACTGGCCGGGAAGAACTCACCCCTCCACTTT

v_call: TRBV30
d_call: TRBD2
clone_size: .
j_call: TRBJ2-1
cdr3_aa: CAWSVRLAGASNSYNEQFF
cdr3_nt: TGTGCCTGGAGTGTTAGACTAGCGGGGGCCTCAAACTCCTACAATGAGCAGTTCTTC

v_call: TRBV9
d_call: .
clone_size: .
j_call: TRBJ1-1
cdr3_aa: CASSGGRGFGAFF
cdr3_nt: TGTGCCAGCAGCGGGGGAAGGGGGTTCGGAGCTTTCTTT

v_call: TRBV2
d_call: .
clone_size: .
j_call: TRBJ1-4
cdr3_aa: CASSDRGNPGEKLFF
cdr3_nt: TGTGCCAGCAGTGATAGGGGCAACCCGGGTGAAAAACTGTTTTTT

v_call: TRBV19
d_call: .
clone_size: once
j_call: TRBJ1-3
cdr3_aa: CASSGYDRLNTIYF
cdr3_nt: TGTGCCAGTAGTGGATATGACAGGCTCAACACCATATATTTT

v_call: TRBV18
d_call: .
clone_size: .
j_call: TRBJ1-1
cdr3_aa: CASSPKATGYTEAFF
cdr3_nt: TGTGCCAGCTCACCGAAAGCTACAGGATACACTGAAGCTTTCTTT

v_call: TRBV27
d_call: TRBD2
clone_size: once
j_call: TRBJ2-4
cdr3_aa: CASSLSGGGADIQYF
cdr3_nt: TGTGCCAGCAGTTTATCAGGCGGGGGGGCCGACATTCAGTACTTC

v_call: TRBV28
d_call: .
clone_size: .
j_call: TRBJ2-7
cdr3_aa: CASSSRVSGVSSYEQYF
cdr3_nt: TGTGCCAGCAGTTCAAGGGTGAGCGGAGTAAGCTCCTACGAGCAGTACTTC

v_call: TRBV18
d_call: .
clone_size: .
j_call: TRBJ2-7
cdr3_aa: CASSPEKGHLYEQYF
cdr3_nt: TGTGCCAGCTCACCAGAGAAGGGACACCTTTACGAGCAGTACTTC

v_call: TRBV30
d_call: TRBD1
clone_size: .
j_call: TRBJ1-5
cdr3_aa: CAWTGGAGQPQHF
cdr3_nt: TGTGCCTGGACAGGGGGCGCGGGTCAGCCCCAGCATTTT

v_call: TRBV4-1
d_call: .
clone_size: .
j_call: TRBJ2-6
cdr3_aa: CASKGLGANVLTF
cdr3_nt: TGCGCCAGCAAGGGGCTTGGGGCCAACGTCCTGACTTTC

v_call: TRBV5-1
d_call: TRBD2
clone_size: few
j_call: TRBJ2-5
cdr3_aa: CASSWTPGGPGETQYF
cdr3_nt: TGCGCCAGCAGCTGGACCCCGGGAGGGCCTGGAGAGACCCAGTACTTC

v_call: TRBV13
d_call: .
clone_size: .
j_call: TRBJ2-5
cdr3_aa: CASSDQVQETQYF
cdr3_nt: TGTGCCAGCAGCGATCAGGTACAAGAGACCCAGTACTTC

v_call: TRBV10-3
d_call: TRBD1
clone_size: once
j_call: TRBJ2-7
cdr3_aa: CAISEGTAGTSYEQYF
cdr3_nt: TGTGCCATCAGTGAAGGGACAGCCGGTACATCCTACGAGCAGTACTTC

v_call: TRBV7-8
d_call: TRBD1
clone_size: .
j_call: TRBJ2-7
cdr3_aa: CASTPRGQSYEQYF
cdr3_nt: TGTGCCAGCACCCCTAGGGGACAGTCCTACGAGCAGTACTTC

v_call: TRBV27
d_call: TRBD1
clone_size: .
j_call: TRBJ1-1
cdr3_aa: CASSTDRVDTEAFF
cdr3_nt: TGTGCCAGCAGTACCGACAGGGTCGACACTGAAGCTTTCTTT

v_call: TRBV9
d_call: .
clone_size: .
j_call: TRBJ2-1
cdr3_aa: CASSVNGIREQFF
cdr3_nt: TGTGCCAGCAGCGTAAACGGGATAAGGGAGCAGTTCTTC

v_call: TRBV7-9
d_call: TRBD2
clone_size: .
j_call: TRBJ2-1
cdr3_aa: CASSLVGATSGRAGNEQFF
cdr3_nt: TGTGCCAGCAGCTTAGTAGGTGCTACTAGCGGGAGGGCGGGGAATGAGCAGTTCTTC

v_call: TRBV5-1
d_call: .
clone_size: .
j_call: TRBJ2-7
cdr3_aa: CASSLGTALAYEQYF
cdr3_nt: TGCGCCAGCAGCTTGGGGACAGCCCTTGCCTACGAGCAGTACTTC

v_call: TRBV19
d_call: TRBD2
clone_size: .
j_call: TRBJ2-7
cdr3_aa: CASSIEVTSGVSYEQYF
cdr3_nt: TGTGCCAGTAGTATAGAAGTGACTAGCGGGGTCTCCTACGAGCAGTACTTC

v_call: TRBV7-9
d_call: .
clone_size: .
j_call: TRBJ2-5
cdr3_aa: CASQSGKRETQYF
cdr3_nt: TGTGCCAGTCAATCGGGGAAGAGGGAGACCCAGTACTTC

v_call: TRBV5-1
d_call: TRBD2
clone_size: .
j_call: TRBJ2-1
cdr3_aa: CASSLSGSSYNEQFF
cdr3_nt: TGCGCCAGCAGTCTTAGCGGGAGCTCCTACAATGAGCAGTTCTTC

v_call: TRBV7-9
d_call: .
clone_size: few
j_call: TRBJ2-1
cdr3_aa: CASSPGGHEQFF
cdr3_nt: TGTGCCAGCAGTCCCGGGGGGCATGAGCAGTTCTTC

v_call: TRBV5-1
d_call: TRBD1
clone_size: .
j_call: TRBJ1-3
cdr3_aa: CASSTGTAGNTIYF
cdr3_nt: TGCGCCAGCAGCACCGGGACAGCTGGAAACACCATATATTTT

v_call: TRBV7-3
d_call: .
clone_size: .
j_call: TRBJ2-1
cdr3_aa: CASSLNGWDEQFF
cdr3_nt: TGTGCCAGCAGCCTTAACGGGTGGGATGAGCAGTTCTTC

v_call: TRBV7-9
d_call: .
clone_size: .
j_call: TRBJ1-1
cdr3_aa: CASRPARRDTEAFF
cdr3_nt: TGTGCCAGCAGACCCGCGAGGAGGGACACTGAAGCTTTCTTT

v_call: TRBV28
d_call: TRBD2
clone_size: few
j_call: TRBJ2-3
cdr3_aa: CALGPAGGHADTQYF
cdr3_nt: TGTGCCCTGGGGCCAGCGGGGGGGCACGCAGATACGCAGTATTTT

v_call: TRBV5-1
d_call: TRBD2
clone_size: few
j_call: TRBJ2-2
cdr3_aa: CASSGSLADNTGELFF
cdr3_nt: TGCGCCAGCAGCGGGTCACTAGCGGACAACACCGGGGAGCTGTTTTTT

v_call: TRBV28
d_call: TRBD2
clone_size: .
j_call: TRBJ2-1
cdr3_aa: CASSSPGLDPYYNEQFF
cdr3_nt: TGTGCCAGCAGTTCACCGGGACTAGATCCCTACTACAATGAGCAGTTCTTC

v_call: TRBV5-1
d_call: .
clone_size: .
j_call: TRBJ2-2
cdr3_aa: CASSLERIPGELFF
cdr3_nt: TGCGCCAGCAGCTTGGAGCGGATCCCCGGGGAGCTGTTTTTT

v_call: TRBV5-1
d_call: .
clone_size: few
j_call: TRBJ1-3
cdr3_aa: CASSLVGPGNTIYF
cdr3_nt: TGCGCCAGCAGCTTGGTGGGGCCTGGAAACACCATATATTTT

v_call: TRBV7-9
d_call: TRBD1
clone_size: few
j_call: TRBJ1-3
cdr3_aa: CASSFGTAGNTIYF
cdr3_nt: TGTGCCAGCAGCTTCGGGACAGCTGGAAACACCATATATTTT

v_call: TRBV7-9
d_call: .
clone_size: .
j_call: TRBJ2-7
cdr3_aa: CASSPWTIYEQYF
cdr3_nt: TGTGCCAGCAGCCCCTGGACTATTTACGAGCAGTACTTC

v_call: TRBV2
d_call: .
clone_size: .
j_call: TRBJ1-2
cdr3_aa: CASSERIGGDYGYTF
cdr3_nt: TGTGCCAGCAGTGAAAGGATTGGGGGCGACTATGGCTACACCTTC

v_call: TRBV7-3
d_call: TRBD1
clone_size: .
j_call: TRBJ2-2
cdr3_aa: CASSTRGGHTGELFF
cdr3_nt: TGTGCCAGCAGCACGAGAGGGGGCCACACCGGGGAGCTGTTTTTT

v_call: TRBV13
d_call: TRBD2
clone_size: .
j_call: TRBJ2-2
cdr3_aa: CASSLIFQTSGGSPSRGELFF
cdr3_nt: TGTGCCAGCAGCTTAATTTTCCAGACCTCGGGCGGGAGTCCAAGTCGAGGGGAGCTGTTTTTT

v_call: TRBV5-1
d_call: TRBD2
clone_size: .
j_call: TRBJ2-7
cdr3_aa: CASRKGHLSSGSFYEQYF
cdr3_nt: TGCGCCAGCAGAAAGGGACATTTGTCTAGCGGGAGTTTCTACGAGCAGTACTTC

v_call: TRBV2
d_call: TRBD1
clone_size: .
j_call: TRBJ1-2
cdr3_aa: CASREKTGGTDGYTF
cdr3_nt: TGTGCCAGCAGGGAAAAGACAGGGGGAACGGATGGCTACACCTTC

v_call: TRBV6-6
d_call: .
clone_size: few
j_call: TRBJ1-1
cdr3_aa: CASSYEGEVNTEAFF
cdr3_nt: TGTGCCAGCAGTTACGAGGGCGAGGTGAACACTGAAGCTTTCTTT

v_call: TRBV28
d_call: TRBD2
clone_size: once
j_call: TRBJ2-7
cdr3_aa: CASSLIRQTPTSAYEQYF
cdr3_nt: TGTGCCAGCTCTTTAATAAGACAGACCCCGACTAGCGCTTACGAGCAGTACTTC

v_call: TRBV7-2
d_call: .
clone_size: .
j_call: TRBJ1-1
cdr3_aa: CASSLVGAGRITEAFF
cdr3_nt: TGTGCCAGCAGCTTAGTGGGGGCAGGTCGAATCACTGAAGCTTTCTTT